These 7 T cell receptor beta chains share one sample of origin, sequenced in a study of technical replicates of blood from a few donors. Generated by immunoSEQ multiplex PCR, the TCRdb table keeps only in-frame clones and is missing some. The sample lists 30,000 to 40,000 clones, 90% to 95% seen once, with approximately 4% in the top ten. The sequencing sample was made of PBMCs. The receptor set was obtained from a human donor in good health. Some clones in this sample may be carry-over from other donors' samples.

The chain has TRBV5-4 and TRBJ1-6; 7 bases map to TRBD1. The CDR3 covers 14 residues. CDR1 is SGHNT, CDR2 YYREEE, per germline (reference sequence). The ends lost 0 bases at V and 6 bases at J; junction bases unmatched: 0. The CDR3: CASSLDRGNSPLHF. Written as DNA, the CDR3 is TGTGCCAGCAGCTTGGACAGGGGTAATTCACCCCTCCACTTT.

This chain links TRBV4-2 with TRBJ2-1, with D perhaps matching TRBD1 (5 bases). The V gene's germline CDR1 is LGHNA and CDR2 YNFKEQ. Trimming stripped 0 bases from V and 7 bases from J, with 13 bases between. The CDR3 has 15 residues. The CDR3 sequence is CASSQDRSGKNEQFF. CDR3 sequence (DNA): TGTGCCAGCAGCCAAGACCGATCAGGGAAGAATGAGCAGTTCTTC.

The chain carries TRBV27 and TRBJ1-5, with 9 bases identical to TRBD1. J was trimmed by 3 bases and V by 3 bases; bases with no gene match: 3. The CDR3 totals 15 residues. Germline lookup yields CDR1 MNHEY and CDR2 SMNVEV (reference sequence). The CDR3 bases are TGTGCCAGCAGTTTCGGACAGGGGCCCAATCAGCCCCAGCATTTT. Residues: CASSFGQGPNQPQHF.

The chain couples TRBV6-5 to TRBJ2-5; TRBD2 might be the D (6 bases). The V gene's germline CDR1 is MNHEY and CDR2 SVGAGI. The length of the CDR3 is 15 residues. V lost 5 bases to trimming and J lost 2 bases, with 15 bases between them. Here the CDR3 DNA reads TGTGCCAGCAGTGGCTCGGGACTGTCTCAAGAGACCCAGTACTTC. It yields the protein CASSGSGLSQETQYF.

This chain joins TRBV4-2 and TRBJ1-2, with 9 bases identical to TRBD1. With V trimmed by 0 bases and J by 2 bases, 10 bases remained unmatched. Germline CDR1 reads LGHNA; CDR2 reads YNFKEQ. CDR3 length: 18 residues. In DNA form, the CDR3 reads TGTGCCAGCAGCCAAGATAGCGCCCGACAGGGGGGGAACTATGGCTACACCTTC. Its translation: CASSQDSARQGGNYGYTF.

The V call is TRBV7-6, the J call TRBJ2-2; tentatively, D is TRBD2 (5 bases). This CDR3 is built from 15 residues. V lost 0 bases and J 0 bases, leaving 5 bases between the germline ends. CDR1 SGHVS and CDR2 FNYEAQ come from the germline V gene. The CDR3, as DNA: TGTGCCAGCAGCTTAGCGGGAGCGAACACCGGGGAGCTGTTTTTT. Translating it yields CASSLAGANTGELFF.

The chain combines TRBV2 with TRBJ1-5; D remains unclear. Germline loops: CDR1 SNHLY, CDR2 FYNNEI. With 6 bases removed from V and 2 bases from J, the gap between germline ends came to 14 bases. The length of the CDR3 is 15 residues. The CDR3 reads CASRYTVAGNQPQHF. The CDR3 nucleotides read TGTGCCAGCAGATACACCGTGGCGGGCAATCAGCCCCAGCATTTT.